This TCR beta chain was recorded in a study of vaccination and CD4 T cells after COVID-19. For the study at large: Convalescent patients gave post-COVID blood a median about 95 days post-diagnosis, range 35 to 161.

Sequencing of DNA taken from cultured CD4+ T cells relied on the Oncomine TCR Beta short-read assay. TCRdb reprocessed the PCR reads with MiXCR, giving one entry per CDR3 protein. This sample yields about 17,000 distinct CDR3 sequences, of which about 75% are seen a single time; about 16% belongs to the top ten. The V gene lost 6 bases and the J gene lost 1 base, with 9 bases spanning the gap. CDR1 is MDHEN and CDR2 is SYDVKM in the germline V gene. This CDR3 comprises 13 residues. Notes on this clonotype: What it binds is unknown.

Documented treatment: roughly ten-day PBMC culture with coronavirus spike peptide pools or control peptides (ViraFEST assay). ViraFEST relied on peptide pools to expand antigen-specific T cells; the TCRs were sequenced afterward. This rearrangement joins TRBV28 to TRBJ2-5, with TRBD1 as a possible D gene (6 bases). What was sequenced was CD4+ T cells from blood, cultured in vitro. The clonotype comes from a human donor who had recovered from COVID-19. As DNA, the CDR3 is TGTGCCAGCAGGGAAGGGGGCCAAGAGACCCAGTACTTC. It is translated as CASREGGQETQYF. Complete variable domain (other parts from reference TRBV28 and TRBJ2-5): DVKVTQSSRYLVKRTGEKVFLECVQDMDHENMFWYRQDPGLGLRLIYFSYDVKMKEKGDIPEGYSVSREKKERFSLILESASTNQTSMYLCASREGGQETQYFGPGTRLLVL.